This TCR beta chain emerged from a study of OX40 agonist ivuxolimab in advanced cancers. Study-wide background: The dose-escalation cohort was approximately 84% male, with a mean age of about 58 years, ranging about 23 to 90.

As to this clone: Its antigen is not known.

The CDR3 has 15 residues. V gave up 0 bases and J gave up 4 bases, with 11 bases separating them. The germline CDR1 and CDR2 sequences are SGDLS and YYNGEE. Overall study findings and caveats: Clonal expansion by week 6 occurred in CD4+ and CD8+ blood T cells (at 0.1 to 3.0 mg/kg). Also present in some nonresponders was a low level of normalized T-cell clonal expansion.

With autoimmune disease history or systemic immunosuppression, patients were excluded. The data were produced by immunoSEQ multiplex PCR, yet TCRdb's version contains in-frame clones alone and is incomplete. The repertoire holds about 24,000 clones, with approximately 89% as singletons. This sequence originates from an adult with an advanced solid tumor such as melanoma, head and neck, liver or kidney cancer. The sequences come from CD4+ or CD8+ T cells sorted from blood, collected in a trial of the OX40 agonist ivuxolimab. V gene TRBV9 combines with J gene TRBJ1-3; D is possibly TRBD1 (5 bases). This CDR3 is CASSVEGVRGNTIYF. The CDR3 DNA reads TGTGCCAGCAGCGTAGAAGGGGTCCGCGGAAACACCATATATTTT.